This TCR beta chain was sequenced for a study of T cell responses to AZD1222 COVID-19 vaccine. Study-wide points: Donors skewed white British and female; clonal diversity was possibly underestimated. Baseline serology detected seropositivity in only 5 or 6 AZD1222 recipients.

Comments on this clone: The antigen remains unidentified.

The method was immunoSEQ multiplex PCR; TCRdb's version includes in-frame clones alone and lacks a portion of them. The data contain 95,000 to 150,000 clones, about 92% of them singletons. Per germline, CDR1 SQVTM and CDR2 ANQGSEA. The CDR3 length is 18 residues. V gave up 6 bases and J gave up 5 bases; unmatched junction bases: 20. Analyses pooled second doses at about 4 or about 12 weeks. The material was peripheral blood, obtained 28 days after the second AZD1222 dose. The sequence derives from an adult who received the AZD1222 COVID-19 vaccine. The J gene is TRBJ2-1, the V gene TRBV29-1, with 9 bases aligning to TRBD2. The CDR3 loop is CSVTDIPGLAREDNEQFF. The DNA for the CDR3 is TGCAGCGTCACAGATATCCCGGGACTAGCCCGGGAGGACAATGAGCAGTTCTTC.